This T cell receptor (beta chain) was found in a study of T cells in tuberculosis. The wider study: IGRA-negative adolescents, IGRA-positive adolescents with latent tuberculosis and adults with active tuberculosis formed this South African cohort.

This clone was detected once. Sequenced by immunoSEQ multiplex PCR; TCRdb stores in-frame clones only, minus some. This table holds around 23,000 clones, 70% to 90% found once. Time point indicated: new active TB diagnosis, blood taken before or within 7 days of starting treatment. Germline V gives CDR1 GTSNPN, CDR2 SVGIG (reference sequence). The CDR3 sequence is 13 residues long. The V gene lost 4 bases and the J gene lost 0 bases, with 4 bases spanning the gap. The TCR originated in an adult with tuberculosis. The sequencing used PBMCs, collected at tuberculosis diagnosis. The chain joins TRBV30 to TRBJ2-6; D not resolved. The CDR3 sequence is CAWKRSGANVLTF. The CDR3 nucleotides are TGTGCCTGGAAGCGCTCTGGGGCCAACGTCCTGACTTTC.